Here is one TCR beta chain with its context. Its antigen is currently unknown. These data originate in a study of cytomegalovirus exposure and HLA in healthy donors. V dropped 6 bases and J dropped 6; count of bases not matched to a gene: 1. This CDR3 has 12 residues. CDR1 is MNHEY and CDR2 is SMNVEV in the germline V gene (reference sequence). Libraries were prepared by immunoSEQ multiplex PCR; TCRdb keeps only in-frame clonotypes and omits some of them. Here the sample spans 90,000 to 130,000 clones, roughly 88% being singletons. The study's findings and limits: Most TCR sequences were rare, but some public TCRs occurred in many donors. Researchers catalogued some 160 TCR beta chains as cytomegalovirus-associated.

This chain joins TRBV27 and TRBJ2-1; 8 bases are a match to TRBD2. Sequencing used PBMCs. The receptor's source is a woman younger than 35 in good health and CMV-seronegative. The CDR3 coding sequence is TGTGCCAGCAGGGCGGGGGGCAATGAGCAGTTCTTC. Its protein is CASRAGGNEQFF.